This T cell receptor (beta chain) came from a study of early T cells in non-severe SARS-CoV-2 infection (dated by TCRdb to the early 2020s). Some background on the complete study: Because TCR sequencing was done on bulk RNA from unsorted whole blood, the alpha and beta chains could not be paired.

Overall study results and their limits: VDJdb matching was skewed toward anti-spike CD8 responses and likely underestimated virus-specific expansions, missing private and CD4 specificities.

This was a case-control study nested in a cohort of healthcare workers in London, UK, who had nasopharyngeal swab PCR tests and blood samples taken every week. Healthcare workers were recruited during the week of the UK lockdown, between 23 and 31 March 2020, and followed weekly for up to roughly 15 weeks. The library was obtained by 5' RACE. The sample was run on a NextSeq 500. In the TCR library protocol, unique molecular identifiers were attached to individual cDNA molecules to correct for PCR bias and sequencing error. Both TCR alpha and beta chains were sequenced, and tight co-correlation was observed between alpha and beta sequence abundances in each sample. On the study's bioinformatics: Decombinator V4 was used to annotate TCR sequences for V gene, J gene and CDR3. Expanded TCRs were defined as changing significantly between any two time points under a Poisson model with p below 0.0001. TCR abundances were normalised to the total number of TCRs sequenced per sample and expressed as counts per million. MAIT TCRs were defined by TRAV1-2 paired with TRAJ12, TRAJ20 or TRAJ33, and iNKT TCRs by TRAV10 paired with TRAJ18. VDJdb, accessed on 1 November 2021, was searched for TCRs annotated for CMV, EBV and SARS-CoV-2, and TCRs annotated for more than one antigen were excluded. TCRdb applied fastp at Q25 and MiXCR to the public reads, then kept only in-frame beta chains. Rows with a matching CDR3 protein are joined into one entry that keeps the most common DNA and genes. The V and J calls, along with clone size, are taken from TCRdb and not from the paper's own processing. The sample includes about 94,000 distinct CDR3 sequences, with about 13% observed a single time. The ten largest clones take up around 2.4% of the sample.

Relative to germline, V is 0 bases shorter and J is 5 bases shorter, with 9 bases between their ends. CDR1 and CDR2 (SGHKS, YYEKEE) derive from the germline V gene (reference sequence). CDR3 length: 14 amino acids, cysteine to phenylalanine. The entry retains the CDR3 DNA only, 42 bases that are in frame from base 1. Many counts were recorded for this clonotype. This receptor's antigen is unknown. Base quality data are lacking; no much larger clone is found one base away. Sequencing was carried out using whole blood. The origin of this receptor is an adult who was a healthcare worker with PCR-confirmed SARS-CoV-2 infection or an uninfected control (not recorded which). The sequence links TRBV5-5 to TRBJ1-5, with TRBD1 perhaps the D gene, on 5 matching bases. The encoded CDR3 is CASSLDGHHQPQHF. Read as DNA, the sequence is TGTGCCAGCAGCTTGGATGGACACCATCAGCCCCAGCATTTT.